The 9 T cell receptor beta chains reported below all come from one sample, sequenced in a study of human T cells and chemical hapten exposure. This sample's time point: pre-sensitization, week 0. The sample's treatment: therapeutic diphenylcyclopropenone sensitization with weekly scalp DPC. TCRdb fed the RACE reads into MiXCR, producing one record per CDR3 protein. The sample gives roughly 120,000 distinct CDR3 sequences, 13% of which show up once; around 2.8% is in the top ten. Sequencing was performed on whole blood, taken in connection with sensitization to the hapten diphenylcyclopropenone (DPC). These TCRs come from a woman aged 18-29 years with alopecia areata. Some clones in this sample may be carry-over from other donors' samples.

This clonotype was seen a few times. The J gene is TRBJ1-1, the V gene TRBV29-1; D not resolved. The CDR3 is 13 residues long. The germline V gene encodes CDR1 SQVTM and CDR2 ANQGSEA. V lost 4 bases, J lost 3 bases, and 12 bases lay in between. The CDR3 loop is CSVAGSPDTEAFF. DNA for the CDR3: TGCAGCGTTGCTGGGTCTCCTGACACTGAAGCTTTCTTT.

The table lists this clonotype with a few counts. The chain links TRBV7-8 to TRBJ2-1; TRBD2 might be the D (5 bases). This CDR3 contains 14 residues. Germline loops: CDR1 SGHVS, CDR2 FQNEAQ. The V and J ends lost 4 bases and 9 bases respectively, with 16 bases between them. In DNA form, the CDR3 reads TGTGCCAGCAGCTCCCCCGGACTGTCTGGTGAGCAGTTCTTC. This codes for CASSSPGLSGEQFF.

This clonotype was seen ten or more times. The chain recombines TRBV12-3 or TRBV12-4 with TRBJ2-3, with D perhaps matching TRBD1 (5 bases). This CDR3 has 13 residues. The ends were cut back, 4 bases at V and 4 bases at J, with 9 bases in the middle. In DNA form, the CDR3 reads TGTGCCAGCAGTTCGCAGGGTGCAGATACGCAGTATTTT. Translated, it gives CASSSQGADTQYF.

The table lists this clonotype with a few counts. J is TRBJ1-2 and V is TRBV6-5; D unresolved. V was trimmed by 8 bases and J by 2 bases, leaving 9 bases between them. Germline V gives CDR1 MNHEY, CDR2 SVGAGI. This CDR3 is built from 12 residues. Here the CDR3 DNA reads TGTGCCAGCTGGCGGTGGAACTATGGCTACACCTTC. As protein: CASWRWNYGYTF.

For the CDR3, the DNA is TGTGCCAGCAGGGCCGGAGGGTATTTGTACGATCAGCCCCAGCATTTT. Its translation is CASRAGGYLYDQPQHF. V usage is TRBV6-4 and J usage is TRBJ1-5; D unresolved. The CDR3 spans 16 residues. The germline V and J ends were trimmed by 6 bases and 5 bases, with 20 bases remaining between them. The germline CDR1 and CDR2 sequences are MRHNA and SNTAGT.

There are many counts of this clonotype. V and J are TRBV28 and TRBJ2-7; D might be TRBD2 (6 bases). The CDR3 covers 12 residues. V lost 6 bases, J lost 6 bases, and 12 bases lay in between. From germline, CDR1 is MDHEN and CDR2 SYDVKM. Written as DNA, the CDR3 is TGTGCCAGCAGCCGCCGGGGGTTCGAGCAGTACTTC. It is translated as CASSRRGFEQYF.

In this sample, this clonotype turned up a few times. The gene calls are TRBV9 and TRBJ1-5; the D is unclear. The CDR3 has 12 residues. V gave up 4 bases and J gave up 4 bases, with 6 bases separating them. Germline V gene sequence: CDR1 SGDLS, CDR2 YYNGEE. The DNA for the CDR3 is TGTGCCAGCAGCCTCCTGAATCAGCCCCAGCATTTT. It translates to CASSLLNQPQHF.

As for this clonotype: At one end the junction does not follow the germline gene, possibly because of a read error. This rearrangement joins TRBV5-4 to TRBJ2-7; TRBD2 agrees at 8 bases. Germline V gives CDR1 SGHNT, CDR2 YYREEE (reference sequence). The CDR3 is made up of 17 amino acids. The CDR3 DNA follows: TGTGCCAGCAGCCTGCCGGCGGGGGGACCGTACGGAGGGAGCGGGGTCTTC. Its translation is CASSLPAGGPYGGSGVF.

This chain uses TRBV11-3 with TRBJ2-3; 8 nucleotides align to TRBD2. The CDR3 runs to 15 residues. Losses at the gene ends were 0 bases for V and 2 bases for J; bases not matched to a gene: 1. Germline V gene lookup returns CDR1 SGHNT and CDR2 YENEEA. The CDR3 loop is CASSLDGGATDTQYF. The CDR3 DNA follows: TGTGCCAGCAGCTTAGACGGGGGGGCCACAGATACGCAGTATTTT. The variable domain in full, with the rest retrieved from reference TRBV11-3 and TRBJ2-3, is EAGVVQSPRYKIIEKKQPVAFWCNPISGHNTLYWYLQNLGQGPELLIRYENEEAVDDSQLPKDRFSAERLKGVDSTLKIQPAELGDSAVYLCASSLDGGATDTQYFGPGTRLTVL.